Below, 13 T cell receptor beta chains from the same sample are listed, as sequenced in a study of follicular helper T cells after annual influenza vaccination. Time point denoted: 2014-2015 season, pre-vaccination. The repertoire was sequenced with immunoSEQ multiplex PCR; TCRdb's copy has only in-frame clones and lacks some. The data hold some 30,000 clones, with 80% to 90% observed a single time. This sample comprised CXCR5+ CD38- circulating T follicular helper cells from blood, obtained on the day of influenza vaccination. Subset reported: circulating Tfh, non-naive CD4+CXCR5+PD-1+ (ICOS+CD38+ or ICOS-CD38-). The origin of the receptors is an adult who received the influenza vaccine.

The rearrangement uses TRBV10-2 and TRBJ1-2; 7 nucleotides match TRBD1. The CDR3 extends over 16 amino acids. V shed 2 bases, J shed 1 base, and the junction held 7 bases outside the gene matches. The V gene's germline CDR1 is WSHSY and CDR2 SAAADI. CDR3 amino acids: CASSEPGTDYNYGYTF. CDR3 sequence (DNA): TGCGCCAGCAGTGAGCCAGGGACAGACTATAACTATGGCTACACCTTC.

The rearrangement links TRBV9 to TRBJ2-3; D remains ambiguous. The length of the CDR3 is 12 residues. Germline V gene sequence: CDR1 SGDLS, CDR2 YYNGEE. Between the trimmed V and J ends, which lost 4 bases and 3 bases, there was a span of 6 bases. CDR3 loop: CASSLRTDTQYF. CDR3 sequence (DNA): TGTGCCAGCAGCCTCAGGACAGATACGCAGTATTTT.

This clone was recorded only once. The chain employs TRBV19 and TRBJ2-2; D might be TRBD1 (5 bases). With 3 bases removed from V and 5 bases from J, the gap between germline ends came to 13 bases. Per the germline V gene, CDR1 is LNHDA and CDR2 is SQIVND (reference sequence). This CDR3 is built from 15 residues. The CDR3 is CASSIPGFSTGELFF. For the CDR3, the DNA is TGTGCCAGTAGTATCCCAGGGTTTAGTACCGGGGAGCTGTTTTTT.

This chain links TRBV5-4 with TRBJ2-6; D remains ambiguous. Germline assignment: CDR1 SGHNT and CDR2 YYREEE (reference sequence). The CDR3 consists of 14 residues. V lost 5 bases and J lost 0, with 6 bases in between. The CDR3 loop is CASRKSSGANVLTF. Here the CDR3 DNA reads TGTGCCAGCAGGAAGAGCTCTGGGGCCAACGTCCTGACTTTC.

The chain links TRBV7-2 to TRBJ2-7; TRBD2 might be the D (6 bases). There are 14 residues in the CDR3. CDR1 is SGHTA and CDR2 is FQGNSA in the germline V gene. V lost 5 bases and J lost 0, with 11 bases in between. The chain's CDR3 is CASSQGLRSYEQYF. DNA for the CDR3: TGTGCCAGCAGCCAGGGACTTCGCTCCTACGAGCAGTACTTC.

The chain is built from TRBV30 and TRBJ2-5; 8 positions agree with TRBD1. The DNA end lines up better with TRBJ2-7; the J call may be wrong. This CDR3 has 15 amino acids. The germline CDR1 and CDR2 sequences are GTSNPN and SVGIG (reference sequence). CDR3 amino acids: CAWRLSGTGVYEQYF. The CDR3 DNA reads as TGTGCCTGGCGCTTATCCGGGACAGGTGTCTACGAGCAGTACTTC.

CDR3 DNA: TGTGCCAGCAGATCCGGGACAGGCCTCCCGACTAATGAAAAACTGTTTTTT. It is translated as CASRSGTGLPTNEKLFF. The chain recombines TRBV27 with TRBJ1-4; 8 bases line up with TRBD1. V lost 6 bases to trimming and J lost 2 bases; unmatched junction nucleotides: 11. The CDR3 sequence is 17 residues long. The germline V gene has CDR1 MNHEY and CDR2 SMNVEV (reference sequence).

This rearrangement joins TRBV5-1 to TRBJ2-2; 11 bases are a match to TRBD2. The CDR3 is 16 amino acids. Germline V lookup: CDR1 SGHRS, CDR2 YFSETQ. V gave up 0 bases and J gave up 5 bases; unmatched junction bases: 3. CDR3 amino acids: CASSLATSGKTGELFF. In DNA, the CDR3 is TGCGCCAGCAGCTTGGCGACTAGCGGGAAAACCGGGGAGCTGTTTTTT.

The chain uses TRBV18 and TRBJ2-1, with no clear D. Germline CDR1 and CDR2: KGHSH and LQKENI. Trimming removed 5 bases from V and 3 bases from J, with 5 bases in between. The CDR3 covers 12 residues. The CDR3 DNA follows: TGTGCCAGCTCATTCTACTACAATGAGCAGTTCTTC. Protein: CASSFYYNEQFF.

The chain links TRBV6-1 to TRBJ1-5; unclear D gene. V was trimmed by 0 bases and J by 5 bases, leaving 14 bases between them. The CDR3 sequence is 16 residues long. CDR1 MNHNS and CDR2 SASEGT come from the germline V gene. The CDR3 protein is CASSEALSDQHQPQHF. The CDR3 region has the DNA TGTGCCAGCAGTGAAGCGCTTTCAGATCAACATCAGCCCCAGCATTTT.

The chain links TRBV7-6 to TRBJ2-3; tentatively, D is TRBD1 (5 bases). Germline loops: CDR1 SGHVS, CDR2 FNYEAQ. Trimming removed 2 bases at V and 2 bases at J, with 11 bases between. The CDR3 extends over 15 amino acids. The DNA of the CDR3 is TGTGCCAGCAGCTTATTCGACAGCTACACAGATACGCAGTATTTT. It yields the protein CASSLFDSYTDTQYF.

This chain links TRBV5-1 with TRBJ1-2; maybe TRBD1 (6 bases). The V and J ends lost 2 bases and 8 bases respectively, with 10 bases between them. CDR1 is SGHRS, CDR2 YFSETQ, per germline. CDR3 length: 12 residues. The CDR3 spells CASSFQQGGYTF. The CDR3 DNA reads TGCGCCAGCAGCTTTCAACAGGGCGGCTACACCTTC.

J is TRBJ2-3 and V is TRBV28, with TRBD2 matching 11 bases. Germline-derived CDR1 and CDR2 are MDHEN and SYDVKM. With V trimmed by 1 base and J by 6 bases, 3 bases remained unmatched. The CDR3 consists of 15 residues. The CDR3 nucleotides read TGTGCCAGCAGTTTATCACTAGCGGGAGTGGATACGCAGTATTTT. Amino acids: CASSLSLAGVDTQYF. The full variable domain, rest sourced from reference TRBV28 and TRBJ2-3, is DVKVTQSSRYLVKRTGEKVFLECVQDMDHENMFWYRQDPGLGLRLIYFSYDVKMKEKGDIPEGYSVSREKKERFSLILESASTNQTSMYLCASSLSLAGVDTQYFGPGTRLTVL.